Described below is a single T cell receptor beta chain sequence and its context. The protocol was immunoSEQ multiplex PCR, while the TCRdb copy is restricted to in-frame clones and leaves out a portion. Counted here are about 230,000 clones, more than 70% occurring once; the ten biggest clones make up 2.5%. The CDR3 extends over 16 amino acids. The data originate from a study of blood T cell repertoires in COVID-19. Study overall: Acute and convalescent COVID-19 specimens originated in the United States, Italy and Spain.

Sequencing input: PBMCs or T cells enriched from blood (not recorded which). The receptor was derived from a woman aged 40 to 55 with acute COVID-19. This chain connects TRBV21-1 to TRBJ2-2; the table's D gene call, TRBD1, was not cross checked with the DNA. TRBV21-1 is annotated as a pseudogene. The CDR3 nucleotides read TGTGCCAGCAACATCAGGGCCGTAGCGAACACCGGGGAGCTGTTTTTT. It encodes CASNIRAVANTGELFF.